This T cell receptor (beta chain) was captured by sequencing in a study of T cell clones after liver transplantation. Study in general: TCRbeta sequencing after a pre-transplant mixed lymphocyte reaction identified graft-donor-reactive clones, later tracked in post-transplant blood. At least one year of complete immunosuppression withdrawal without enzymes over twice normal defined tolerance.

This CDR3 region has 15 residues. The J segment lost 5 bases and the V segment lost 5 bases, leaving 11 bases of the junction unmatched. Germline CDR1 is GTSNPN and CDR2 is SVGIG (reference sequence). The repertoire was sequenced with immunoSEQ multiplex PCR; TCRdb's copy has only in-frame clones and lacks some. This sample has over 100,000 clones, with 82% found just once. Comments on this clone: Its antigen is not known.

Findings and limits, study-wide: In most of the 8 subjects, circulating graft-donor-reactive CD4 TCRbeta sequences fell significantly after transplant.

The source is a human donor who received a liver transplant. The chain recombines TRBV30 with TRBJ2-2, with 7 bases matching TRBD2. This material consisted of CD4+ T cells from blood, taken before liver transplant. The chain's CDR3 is CAWGVIAGSTGELFF. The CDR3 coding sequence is TGTGCCTGGGGGGTGATAGCGGGCTCGACCGGGGAGCTGTTTTTT.